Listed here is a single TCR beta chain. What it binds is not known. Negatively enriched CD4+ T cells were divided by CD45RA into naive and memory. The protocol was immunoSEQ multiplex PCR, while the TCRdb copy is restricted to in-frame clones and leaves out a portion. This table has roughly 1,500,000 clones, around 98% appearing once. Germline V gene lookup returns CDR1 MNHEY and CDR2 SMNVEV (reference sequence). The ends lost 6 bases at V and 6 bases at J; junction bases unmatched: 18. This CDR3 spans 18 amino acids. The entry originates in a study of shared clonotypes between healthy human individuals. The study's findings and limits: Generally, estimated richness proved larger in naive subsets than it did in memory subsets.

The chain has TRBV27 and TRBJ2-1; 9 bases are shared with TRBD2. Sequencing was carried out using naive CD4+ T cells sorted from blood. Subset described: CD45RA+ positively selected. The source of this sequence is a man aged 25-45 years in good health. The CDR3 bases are TGTGCCAGCAGCCAATTTGCCATCCTAGCGGGGCTAGCCAATGAGCAGTTCTTC. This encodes CASSQFAILAGLANEQFF.